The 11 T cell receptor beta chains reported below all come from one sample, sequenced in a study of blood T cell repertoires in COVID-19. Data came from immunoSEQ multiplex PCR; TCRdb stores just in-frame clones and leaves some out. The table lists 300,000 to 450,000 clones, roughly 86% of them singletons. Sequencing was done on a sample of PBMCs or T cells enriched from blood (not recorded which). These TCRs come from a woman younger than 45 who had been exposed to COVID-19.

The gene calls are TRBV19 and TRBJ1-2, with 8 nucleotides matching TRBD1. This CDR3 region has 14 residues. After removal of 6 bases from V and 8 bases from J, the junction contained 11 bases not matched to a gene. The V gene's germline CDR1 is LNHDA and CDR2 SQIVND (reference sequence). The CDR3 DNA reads TGTGCCAGTAGCACTCCTGGACAGGGACTCGGCTACACCTTC. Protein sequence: CASSTPGQGLGYTF.

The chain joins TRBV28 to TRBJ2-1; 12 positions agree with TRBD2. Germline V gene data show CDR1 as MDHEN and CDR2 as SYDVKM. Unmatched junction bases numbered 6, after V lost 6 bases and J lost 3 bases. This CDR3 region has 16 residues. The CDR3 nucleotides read TGTGCCAGCAGCCCTTGGACTAGCGGGAACTACAATGAGCAGTTCTTC. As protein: CASSPWTSGNYNEQFF. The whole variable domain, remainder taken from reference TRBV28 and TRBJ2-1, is DVKVTQSSRYLVKRTGEKVFLECVQDMDHENMFWYRQDPGLGLRLIYFSYDVKMKEKGDIPEGYSVSREKKERFSLILESASTNQTSMYLCASSPWTSGNYNEQFFGPGTRLTVL.

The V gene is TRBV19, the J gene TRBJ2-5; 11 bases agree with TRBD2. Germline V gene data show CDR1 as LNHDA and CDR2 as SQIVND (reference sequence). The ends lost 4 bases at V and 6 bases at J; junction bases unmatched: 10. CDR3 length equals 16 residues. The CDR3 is CASSTSGASGRKTQYF. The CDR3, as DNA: TGTGCCAGTAGTACGAGCGGAGCTAGCGGGAGGAAGACCCAGTACTTC.

The CDR3 here is CASSQVSYNEQFF. The CDR3 DNA sequence: TGTGCCAGCAGCCAAGTGAGCTACAATGAGCAGTTCTTC. The J gene is TRBJ2-1, the V gene TRBV14; D is undetermined. CDR1 and CDR2 (germline): SGHDN, FVKESK. This CDR3 has 13 amino acids. V was clipped by 1 base and J by 3 bases, with 4 bases between them.

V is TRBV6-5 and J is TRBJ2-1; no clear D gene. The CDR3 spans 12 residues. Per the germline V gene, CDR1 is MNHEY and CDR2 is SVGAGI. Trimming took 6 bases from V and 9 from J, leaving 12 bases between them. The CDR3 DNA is TGTGCCAGCAGGCGACTGAACGGTGAGCAGTTCTTC. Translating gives CASRRLNGEQFF.

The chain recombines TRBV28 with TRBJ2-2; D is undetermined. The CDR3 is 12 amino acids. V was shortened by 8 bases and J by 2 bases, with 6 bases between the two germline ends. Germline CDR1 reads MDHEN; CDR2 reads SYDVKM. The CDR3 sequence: CASGKNTGELFF. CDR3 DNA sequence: TGTGCCAGCGGCAAAAACACCGGGGAGCTGTTTTTT.

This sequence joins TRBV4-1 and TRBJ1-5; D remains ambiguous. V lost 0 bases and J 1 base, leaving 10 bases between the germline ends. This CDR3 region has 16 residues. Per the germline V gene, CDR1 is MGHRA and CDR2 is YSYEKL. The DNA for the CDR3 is TGCGCCAGCAGCCAAGAAATTACAGAGAGCAATCAGCCCCAGCATTTT. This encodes CASSQEITESNQPQHF.

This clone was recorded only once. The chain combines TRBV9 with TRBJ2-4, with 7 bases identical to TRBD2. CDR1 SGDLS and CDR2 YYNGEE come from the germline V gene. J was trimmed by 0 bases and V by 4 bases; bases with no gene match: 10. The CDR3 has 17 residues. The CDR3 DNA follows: TGTGCCAGCAGCCCCGGGGGGTCACGCCTAGCCAAAAACATTCAGTACTTC. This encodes CASSPGGSRLAKNIQYF.

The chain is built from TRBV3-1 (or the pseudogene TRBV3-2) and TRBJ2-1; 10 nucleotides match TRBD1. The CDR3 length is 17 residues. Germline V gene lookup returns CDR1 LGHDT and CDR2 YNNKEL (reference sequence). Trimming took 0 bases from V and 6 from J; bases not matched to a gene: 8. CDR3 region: CASSQDRTGGWGNEQFF. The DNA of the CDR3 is TGTGCCAGCAGCCAAGATAGGACAGGGGGATGGGGCAATGAGCAGTTCTTC.

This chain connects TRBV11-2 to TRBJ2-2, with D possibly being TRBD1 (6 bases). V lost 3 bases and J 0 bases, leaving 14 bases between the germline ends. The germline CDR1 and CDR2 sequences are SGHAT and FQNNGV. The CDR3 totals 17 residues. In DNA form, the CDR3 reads TGTGCCAGCAGCTTTTCAGGGGTCATCGCGAACACCGGGGAGCTGTTTTTT. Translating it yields CASSFSGVIANTGELFF. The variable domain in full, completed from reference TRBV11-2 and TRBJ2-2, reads EAGVAQSPRYKIIEKRQSVAFWCNPISGHATLYWYQQILGQGPKLLIQFQNNGVVDDSQLPKDRFSAERLKGVDSTLKIQPAKLEDSAVYLCASSFSGVIANTGELFFGEGSRLTVL.

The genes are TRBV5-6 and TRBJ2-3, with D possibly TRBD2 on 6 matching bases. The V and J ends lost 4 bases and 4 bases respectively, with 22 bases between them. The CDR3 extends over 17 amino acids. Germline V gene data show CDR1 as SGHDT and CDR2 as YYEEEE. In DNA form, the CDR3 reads TGTGCCAGCAGCCTCACGTGGGGGGTCACGTCGCCAGATACGCAGTATTTT. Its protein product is CASSLTWGVTSPDTQYF.